Below, 28 T cell receptor beta chains from the same sample are listed, as sequenced in a study of post-analysis software for immune sequencing data. Antigen specificity for these receptors is unknown. Regarding the study as a whole: Patients had higher frequencies than controls of about five TRBV segments, including TRBV5-6, TRBV5-1 and TRBV20-1.

Tagging with unique molecular identifiers was a feature of the TCR beta cDNA libraries. TCRdb used MiXCR to reprocess the PCR reads, holding one entry per CDR3 protein. The table shows roughly 700,000 distinct CDR3 sequences, with roughly 27% occurring only once. The material sequenced was blood. These TCRs come from a girl between 5 and 17 years old with multiple sclerosis.

This clonotype was recorded a few times. This sequence joins TRBV28 and TRBJ2-3; D uncertain. CDR1 is MDHEN and CDR2 is SYDVKM in the germline V gene. The V end lost 5 bases, the J end lost 2 bases, and 17 bases lay between the germline ends. CDR3 length: 16 amino acids. The CDR3 here is CASSRRESGYTDTQYF. The CDR3 DNA is TGTGCCAGCAGTCGACGTGAATCCGGATACACAGATACGCAGTATTTT.

There are a few counts of this clonotype. The chain combines TRBV11-2 with TRBJ2-6; weak D call: TRBD1 (6 bases). V was cut by 2 bases and J by 0 bases, with 14 bases left in between. This CDR3 comprises 18 residues. Germline CDR1 SGHAT, CDR2 FQNNGV. The CDR3 DNA reads as TGTGCCAGCAGCTTAAACAGGGTGGTGGGCTCTGGGGCCAACGTCCTGACTTTC. Protein sequence: CASSLNRVVGSGANVLTF.

The chain employs TRBV28 and TRBJ2-3; 8 nucleotides match TRBD1. The CDR3 loop spans 17 amino acids. The ends lost 2 bases at V and 1 base at J; junction bases unmatched: 8. From germline, CDR1 is MDHEN and CDR2 SYDVKM. The CDR3 DNA follows: TGTGCCAGCAGTTTAACTCTACAGGGGGGCCGCACAGATACGCAGTATTTT. It specifies CASSLTLQGGRTDTQYF.

This clonotype turned up a few times. This chain uses TRBV7-9 with TRBJ2-7, with D tentatively TRBD2 (6 bases). The CDR3 totals 11 residues. The germline V and J ends were trimmed by 11 bases and 3 bases, with 11 bases remaining between them. Germline CDR1 SEHNR, CDR2 FQNEAQ (reference sequence). The CDR3, as DNA: TGTGCCGTCCTGGGGGGCTACGAGCAGTACTTC. Translation: CAVLGGYEQYF.

V usage is TRBV5-1 and J usage is TRBJ1-2, with TRBD1 identical over 9 bases. From germline, CDR1 is SGHRS and CDR2 YFSETQ. This CDR3 has 19 residues. Germline trimming cut 0 bases from V and 2 bases from J; bases unmatched to any gene: 14. The CDR3 DNA is TGCGCCAGCAGCTTGGGGGGTACTATTTGGACAGGGGCCAACTATGGCTACACCTTC. It encodes CASSLGGTIWTGANYGYTF. Full variable domain (missing parts from reference TRBV5-1 and TRBJ1-2): KAGVTQTPRYLIKTRGQQVTLSCSPISGHRSVSWYQQTPGQGLQFLFEYFSETQRNKGNFPGRFSGRQFSNSRSEMNVSTLELGDSALYLCASSLGGTIWTGANYGYTFGSGTRLTVV.

This clonotype was seen more than once but under ten times. The chain couples TRBV5-1 to TRBJ1-2; D ambiguous. The CDR3 has 15 residues. V dropped 4 bases and J dropped 5 bases, with 18 bases sitting between them. Germline assignment: CDR1 SGHRS and CDR2 YFSETQ. Written as DNA, the CDR3 is TGCGCCAGCAGCACGGACGTCCGACCCAATTATGGCTACACCTTC. It is translated as CASSTDVRPNYGYTF.

J is TRBJ1-2 and V is TRBV2; 7 nucleotides match TRBD1. CDR3 length: 12 residues. Germline CDR1 reads SNHLY; CDR2 reads FYNNEI. The trim removed 7 bases at V and 4 bases at J, leaving 3 bases unmatched. The CDR3 sequence is CASIGTAYGYTF. CDR3 nucleotide sequence: TGTGCCAGCATAGGGACAGCCTATGGCTACACCTTC.

As for this clonotype: An end of the junction differs from the germline gene, which may be a read error. The chain carries TRBV5-1 and TRBJ1-2; 9 bases are shared with TRBD1. The germline V gene encodes CDR1 SGHRS and CDR2 YFSETQ. This CDR3 comprises 15 residues. CDR3 DNA: TGCGCCAGCAGCCTGGGACAGGGTACTTTCTATGGCCACACCTTC. It translates to CASSLGQGTFYGHTF.

The sample holds a few counts of this clonotype. This sequence joins TRBV7-9 and TRBJ2-7, with 7 bases fitting TRBD2. This CDR3 spans 16 amino acids. Unmatched junction bases numbered 12, after V lost 4 bases and J lost 3 bases. Germline assignment: CDR1 SEHNR and CDR2 FQNEAQ (reference sequence). CDR3 coding DNA: TGTGCCAGCAGCTCTGACACCGGGACTACACGCTACGAGCAGTACTTC. It encodes CASSSDTGTTRYEQYF.

Notes on this clonotype: The junction shows a germline mismatch at one end, possibly a read error. V and J are TRBV6-2 or TRBV6-3 and TRBJ2-5; no firm D call. The CDR3 contains 14 residues. Germline V CDR1 and CDR2: MNHEY, SVGEGT. CDR3 DNA sequence: TGTACCAGCAGTATCCTCTCTGTATACAATGAGCAGTACTTC. It is translated as CTSSILSVYNEQYF.

Many counts were recorded for this clonotype. This chain links TRBV5-5 with TRBJ2-7; TRBD2 matches at 7 bases. The germline gives CDR1 SGHKS, CDR2 YYEKEE (reference sequence). This CDR3 has 20 amino acids. Unmatched junction bases numbered 21, after V lost 0 bases and J lost 3 bases. The CDR3 sequence: CASSLEGFRGGSRFDYEQYF. CDR3 DNA: TGTGCCAGCAGCTTGGAGGGCTTTAGGGGAGGGTCCCGCTTCGACTACGAGCAGTACTTC.

This clonotype has a handful of counts. V gene TRBV7-2 combines with J gene TRBJ2-5, with TRBD2 matching over 14 bases. V gave up 5 bases and J gave up 1 base; unmatched junction bases: 3. The CDR3 length is 16 residues. Per the germline V gene, CDR1 is SGHTA and CDR2 is FQGNSA. The CDR3: CASSRGTSGSQETQYF. Here the CDR3 DNA reads TGTGCCAGCAGCCGTGGGACTAGCGGGAGCCAAGAGACCCAGTACTTC.

The rearrangement links TRBV7-2 to TRBJ2-1; 7 nucleotides agree with TRBD2. Germline CDR1 reads SGHTA; CDR2 reads FQGNSA. The CDR3 is 16 amino acids. The ends lost 1 base at V and 0 bases at J; junction bases unmatched: 3. The CDR3 protein is CASSLGGSSSYNEQFF. In DNA, the CDR3 is TGTGCCAGCAGCTTAGGCGGGAGTAGCTCCTACAATGAGCAGTTCTTC. The variable domain in full, with the rest retrieved from reference TRBV7-2 and TRBJ2-1, is GAGVSQSPSNKVTEKGKDVELRCDPISGHTALYWYRQSLGQGLEFLIYFQGNSAPDKSGLPSDRFSAERTGGSVSTLTIQRTQQEDSAVYLCASSLGGSSSYNEQFFGPGTRLTVL.

CDR3 sequence: CASISRRTATYNEQFF. DNA for the CDR3: TGTGCCAGCATTAGTCGTAGGACAGCCACCTACAATGAGCAGTTCTTC. The chain couples TRBV28 to TRBJ2-1, with a tentative D call TRBD1 (6 bases). Deletions cut 7 bases from V and 2 bases from J, with 18 bases between. This CDR3 is 16 amino acids long. Germline V gene data show CDR1 as MDHEN and CDR2 as SYDVKM. Variable domain in full (rest from reference TRBV28 and TRBJ2-1): DVKVTQSSRYLVKRTGEKVFLECVQDMDHENMFWYRQDPGLGLRLIYFSYDVKMKEKGDIPEGYSVSREKKERFSLILESASTNQTSMYLCASISRRTATYNEQFFGPGTRLTVL.

As for this clonotype: The junction differs from germline at one of its ends, possibly a read error. The CDR3 loop reads CASSPRDQSYDEQFF. DNA for the CDR3: TGTGCCAGCAGCCCCCGGGACCAGAGCTACGATGAGCAGTTCTTC. V gene TRBV7-9 combines with J gene TRBJ2-1, with D tentatively TRBD1 or TRBD2 (5 bases each). Germline CDR1 SEHNR, CDR2 FQNEAQ (reference sequence). The CDR3 runs to 15 residues.

This CDR3 reads CASSREGVGEQFF. The CDR3 DNA follows: TGCGCCAGCAGCCGGGAGGGGGTGGGTGAGCAGTTCTTC. This chain uses TRBV4-3 with TRBJ2-1; possible D gene TRBD2, 7 bases. CDR3 length: 13 amino acids. Germline CDR1 is LGHNA and CDR2 is YSLEER. V shed 4 bases and J shed 9 bases, with 13 bases lying between them.

This clonotype has only a few counts. This chain links TRBV29-1 with TRBJ2-5; no firm D call. The J call may be mistaken, given a closer DNA end match to TRBJ2-7. This CDR3 region has 13 residues. Per germline, CDR1 SQVTM and CDR2 ANQGSEA. CDR3 sequence: CSQRKMDGDEQYF. CDR3 nucleotide sequence: TGCAGCCAAAGGAAAATGGATGGGGACGAGCAGTACTTC.

The rearrangement joins TRBV7-8 to TRBJ1-4, with D possibly TRBD1 on 6 matching bases. The V end was cut by 8 bases, the J end by 0 bases, with 13 bases between. The CDR3 is made up of 15 amino acids. Germline assignment: CDR1 SGHVS and CDR2 FQNEAQ. The CDR3 sequence: CASRQGGSTNEKLFF. In DNA, the CDR3 is TGTGCCAGCCGGCAAGGGGGGTCAACTAATGAAAAACTGTTTTTT.

In regard to this clonotype: A much larger clone is a single base away; this may be a read error. V and J are TRBV6-1 and TRBJ1-2; 8 bases map to TRBD1. This CDR3 has 14 residues. Germline V gene sequence: CDR1 MNHNS, CDR2 SASEGT. In nucleotides, the CDR3 is TGTGCCAGCAGCCCCCGGACAGGGATATATGGCTGCACCTTC. This codes for CASSPRTGIYGCTF.

The chain recombines TRBV7-9 with TRBJ2-4, with D possibly matching TRBD1 (6 bases). This CDR3 region has 15 residues. Germline lookup yields CDR1 SEHNR and CDR2 FQNEAQ (reference sequence). Trimming took off 5 bases at V and 3 bases at J, with 14 bases between the two ends. CDR3 residues: CASSTWTVVKNIQYF. CDR3 nucleotide sequence: TGTGCCAGCAGCACGTGGACAGTAGTCAAAAACATTCAGTACTTC.

The chain has TRBV7-9 and TRBJ1-2; D unclear. The CDR3 is made up of 13 amino acids. Germline V CDR1 and CDR2: SEHNR, FQNEAQ (reference sequence). The V end was cut by 5 bases, the J end by 4 bases, with 11 bases between. The CDR3 protein is CASSDGGLYGYTF. The DNA for the CDR3 is TGTGCCAGCAGCGACGGCGGCCTCTATGGCTACACCTTC.

The chain combines TRBV28 with TRBJ2-5; weak D call: TRBD1 (6 bases). V lost 3 bases and J lost 5, with 13 bases in between. Per the germline V gene, CDR1 is MDHEN and CDR2 is SYDVKM. The CDR3 runs to 14 residues. The CDR3 region is CASSFVRGSETQYF. The CDR3 DNA sequence: TGTGCCAGCAGTTTCGTCAGGGGAAGCGAGACCCAGTACTTC.

The chain uses TRBV29-1 and TRBJ2-1, with D perhaps matching TRBD1 (6 bases). V lost 6 bases to trimming and J lost 4 bases, with 19 bases between them. The CDR3 covers 15 residues. Germline lookup yields CDR1 SQVTM and CDR2 ANQGSEA. The DNA of the CDR3 is TGCAGCGTCAAACCAACAGGGTCACCATACAATGAGCAGTTCTTC. This sequence encodes CSVKPTGSPYNEQFF.

This clonotype was observed a few times. The gene calls are TRBV28 and TRBJ1-2; D remains unclear. The V gene's germline CDR1 is MDHEN and CDR2 SYDVKM. The CDR3 runs 15 residues. Deletions cut 5 bases from V and 2 bases from J, with 15 bases between. The CDR3 DNA follows: TGTGCCAGCAGTCCCAGCGTCGGGTTCAACTATGGCTACACCTTC. Translating gives CASSPSVGFNYGYTF.

This sequence joins TRBV12-5 and TRBJ1-1, with no clear D. Germline values: CDR1 LGHNT, CDR2 FRNRAP. V lost 5 bases, J lost 4 bases, and 14 bases lay in between. This CDR3 region has 14 residues. The CDR3 coding sequence is TGTGCTAGTGGTCTGGGCCTACCGGGCACTGAAGCTTTCTTT. It codes for CASGLGLPGTEAFF.

The chain recombines TRBV7-2 with TRBJ2-3; TRBD1 or TRBD2 may be the D gene (7 bases each). Trimming pared 5 bases from V and 4 bases from J, leaving 19 bases between. The CDR3 length is 16 residues. Germline loops: CDR1 SGHTA, CDR2 FQGNSA. As DNA, the CDR3 is TGTGCCAGCAGCCTGGGTCCCCAGGGGGGGCCAGATACGCAGTATTTT. Protein product: CASSLGPQGGPDTQYF.

This clonotype was seen more than once but under ten times. V gene TRBV28 combines with J gene TRBJ2-3; D assignment may be TRBD1 or TRBD2 (5 bases each). Per germline, CDR1 MDHEN and CDR2 SYDVKM. The CDR3 runs 13 residues. The V end was cut by 7 bases, the J end by 0 bases, with 8 bases between. This CDR3 reads CASNWDSTDTQYF. The CDR3 DNA reads as TGTGCCAGCAATTGGGACAGCACAGATACGCAGTATTTT.

J is TRBJ2-3 and V is TRBV7-2; 10 bases line up with TRBD2. From germline, CDR1 is SGHTA and CDR2 FQGNSA. J gave up 5 bases and V 1 base, and 6 bases lay outside the gene matches. This CDR3 contains 16 residues. CDR3 nucleotide sequence: TGTGCCAGCAGCTTAGACCTACTAGCGGGGCGAGATACGCAGTATTTT. Translated, it gives CASSLDLLAGRDTQYF.